This T cell receptor beta chain was identified during a study of blood T cell repertoires in COVID-19. Looking at the study overall: The United States, Italy and Spain were the sources of the acute and convalescent COVID-19 samples.

CDR3 length equals 13 residues. V was cut by 7 bases and J by 7 bases, with 14 bases left in between. Germline V gene data show CDR1 as MGHRA and CDR2 as YSYEKL. Assay used: immunoSEQ multiplex PCR; TCRdb lists only in-frame clones, some missing. Seen here are fewer than 90,000 clones, just over 85% observed once, and the top ten hold less than 9%. V and J are TRBV4-1 and TRBJ2-1; D may be TRBD2 (5 bases). The sequence came from a man aged 30 to 45 with acute or convalescent COVID-19. The sample was peripheral blood. As DNA, the CDR3 is TGCGCCAGCACCGGACTTCTTACTAATGAGCAGTTCTTC. It yields the protein CASTGLLTNEQFF.